This T cell receptor (beta chain) derives from a study of blood T cell repertoires in COVID-19. TCRdb's copy holds only in-frame clones and misses some; the assay was immunoSEQ multiplex PCR. This sample has a few hundred thousand clones, with around 87% found just once. Unmatched junction bases numbered 8, after V lost 6 bases and J lost 4 bases. CDR1 and CDR2 from the germline V gene are SNHLY and FYNNEI. CDR3 length equals 16 residues. In this sample, this clone turned up once. The chain joins TRBV2 to TRBJ2-1; TRBD2 agrees at 11 bases. The sequenced sample was peripheral blood. The source of this sequence is a man aged 55 to 70 with acute or convalescent COVID-19. The CDR3 nucleotides are TGTGCCAGCAGGCCCATTAGCGGGGGGGTTTACAATGAGCAGTTCTTC. Translated: CASRPISGGVYNEQFF.